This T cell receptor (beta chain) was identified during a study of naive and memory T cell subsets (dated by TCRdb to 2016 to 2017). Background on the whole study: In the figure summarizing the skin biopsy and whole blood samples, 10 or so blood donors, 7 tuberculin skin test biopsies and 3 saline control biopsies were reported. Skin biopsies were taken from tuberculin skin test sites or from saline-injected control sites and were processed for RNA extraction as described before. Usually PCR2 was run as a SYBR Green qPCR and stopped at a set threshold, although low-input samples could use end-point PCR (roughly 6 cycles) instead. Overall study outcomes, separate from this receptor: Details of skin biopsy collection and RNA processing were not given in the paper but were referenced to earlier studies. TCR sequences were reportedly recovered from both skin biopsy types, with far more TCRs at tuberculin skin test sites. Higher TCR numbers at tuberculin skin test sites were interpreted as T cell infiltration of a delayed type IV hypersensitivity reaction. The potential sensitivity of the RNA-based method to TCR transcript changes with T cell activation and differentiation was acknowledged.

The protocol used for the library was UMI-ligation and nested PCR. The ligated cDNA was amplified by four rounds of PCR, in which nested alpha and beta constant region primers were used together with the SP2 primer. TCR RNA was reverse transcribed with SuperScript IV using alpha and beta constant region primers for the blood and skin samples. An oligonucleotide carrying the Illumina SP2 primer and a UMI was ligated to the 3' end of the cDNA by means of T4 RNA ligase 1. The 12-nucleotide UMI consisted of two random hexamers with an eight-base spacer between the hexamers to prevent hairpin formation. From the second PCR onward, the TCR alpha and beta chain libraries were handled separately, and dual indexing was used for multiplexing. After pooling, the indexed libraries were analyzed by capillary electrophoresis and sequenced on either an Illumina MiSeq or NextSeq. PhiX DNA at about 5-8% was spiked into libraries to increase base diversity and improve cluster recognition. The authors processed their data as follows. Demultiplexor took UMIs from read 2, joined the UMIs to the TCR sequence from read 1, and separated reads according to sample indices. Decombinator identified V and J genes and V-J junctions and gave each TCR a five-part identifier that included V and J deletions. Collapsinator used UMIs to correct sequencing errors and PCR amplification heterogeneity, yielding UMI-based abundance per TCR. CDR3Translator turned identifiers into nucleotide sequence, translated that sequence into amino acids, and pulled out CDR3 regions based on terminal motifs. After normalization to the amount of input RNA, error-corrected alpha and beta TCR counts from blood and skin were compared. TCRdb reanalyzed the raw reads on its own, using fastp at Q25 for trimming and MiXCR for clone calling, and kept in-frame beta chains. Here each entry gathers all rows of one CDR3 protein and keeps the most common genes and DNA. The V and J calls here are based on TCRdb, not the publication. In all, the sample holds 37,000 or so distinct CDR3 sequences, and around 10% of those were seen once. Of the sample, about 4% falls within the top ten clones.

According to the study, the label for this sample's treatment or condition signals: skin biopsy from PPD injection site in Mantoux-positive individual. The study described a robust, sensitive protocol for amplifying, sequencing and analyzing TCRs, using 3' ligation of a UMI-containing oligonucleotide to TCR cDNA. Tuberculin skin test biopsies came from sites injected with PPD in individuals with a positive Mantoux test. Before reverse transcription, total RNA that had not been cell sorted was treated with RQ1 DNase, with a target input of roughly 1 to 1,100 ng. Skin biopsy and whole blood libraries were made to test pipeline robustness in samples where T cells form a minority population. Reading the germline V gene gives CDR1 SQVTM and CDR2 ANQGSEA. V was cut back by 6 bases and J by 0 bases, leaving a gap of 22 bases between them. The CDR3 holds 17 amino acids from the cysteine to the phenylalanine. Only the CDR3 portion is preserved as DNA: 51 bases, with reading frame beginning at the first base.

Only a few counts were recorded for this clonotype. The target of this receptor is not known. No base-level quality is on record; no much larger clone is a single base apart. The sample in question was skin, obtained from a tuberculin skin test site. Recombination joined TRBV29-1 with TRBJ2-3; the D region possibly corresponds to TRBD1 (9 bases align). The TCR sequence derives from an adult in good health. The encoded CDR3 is CSVIGTGKRESTDTQYF. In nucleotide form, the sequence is TGCAGCGTGATAGGGACAGGGAAGCGGGAGAGCACAGATACGCAGTATTTT.